These T cell receptor beta chains were read from a single sample in a study of PD-1 blockade in classical Hodgkin lymphoma. Sequencing was performed with immunoSEQ multiplex PCR; in TCRdb, only in-frame clones are kept and a portion is missing. The sample includes tens of thousands of clones, 90% to 95% seen only once; the top ten take under 9.5%. Here the sequenced sample was peripheral blood mononuclear cells (PBMCs), taken at baseline. Receptors originate from a human donor with classical Hodgkin lymphoma. CDR3s include the opening cysteine and the closing phenylalanine or tryptophan. D genes are given only for firm matches. Part of the rows lack a size; the others show once, few, many or a class for expanded clones.

>TRBD1|TRBJ1-3|once|TRBV6-1
TGTGCCAGCAGTGAAGGGACAGGGCTTTACACCATATATTTT
CASSEGTGLYTIYF
>TRBD1|TRBJ2-2|NA|TRBV12-5
TGTGCTAGTGGTTTTTGGGACAGGGTGTGGACCGGGGAGCTGTTTTTT
CASGFWDRVWTGELFF
>TRBD1|TRBJ2-7|NA|TRBV2
TGTGCCGGCAGTGGTGACAGGGGTCTCTACGAGCAGTACTTC
CAGSGDRGLYEQYF
>NA|TRBJ2-1|once|TRBV7-8
TGTGCCAGCAGCTTAGCGTTGAGTGAGCAGTTCTTC
CASSLALSEQFF
>NA|TRBJ1-2|NA|TRBV5-6
TGTGCCAGCGTCAACAAAGCTAACTATGGCTACACCTTC
CASVNKANYGYTF
>NA|TRBJ1-4|NA|TRBV7-9
TGTGCCAGCAGCTTAGATCAGGGGCTGGATACAGGTGAAAAACTGTTTTTT
CASSLDQGLDTGEKLFF
>TRBD2|TRBJ2-7|NA|TRBV11-2
TGTGCCAGCAGTCGGACTAGCGGAGGCTACGAGCAGTACTTC
CASSRTSGGYEQYF
>TRBD2|TRBJ2-5|NA|TRBV18
TGTGCCAGCTCGCGACTAGCGGGTTTAGAGACCCAGTACTTC
CASSRLAGLETQYF
>NA|TRBJ1-6|NA|TRBV11-2
TGTGCCAGCAGCTTAGCGCAGAATTCACCCCTCCACTTT
CASSLAQNSPLHF
>TRBD2|TRBJ2-5|NA|TRBV11-1
TGTGCCAGCAGCTTCTTCCCAGCGGGGGTCGAGACCCAGTACTTC
CASSFFPAGVETQYF
>TRBD1|TRBJ1-2|NA|TRBV4-1
TGCGCCAGCAGCCAGGTCGACAGGGCAGATAACTATGGCTACACCTTC
CASSQVDRADNYGYTF
>NA|TRBJ2-7|NA|TRBV16
TGTGCCAGCAGCCAATTAGACGGCCGACGTCCCTACGAGCAGTACTTC
CASSQLDGRRPYEQYF
>TRBD2|TRBJ2-7|NA|TRBV27
TGTGCCAGCCGCCGACTAGCGGGATCCTACGAGCAGTACTTC
CASRRLAGSYEQYF
>TRBD1|TRBJ2-3|NA|TRBV7-9
TGTGCCAGCAGCGGGTGGACAGGGCCTAGCACAGATACGCAGTATTTT
CASSGWTGPSTDTQYF
>NA|TRBJ2-2|once|TRBV28
TGTGCCAGCAGTCCCGCAGGGGTCCCCGGGGAGCTGTTTTTT
CASSPAGVPGELFF
>NA|TRBJ1-6|NA|TRBV18
TGTGCCAGCTCACCGAAGCGGGATCCGGCGGGTAATTCACCCCTCCACTTT
CASSPKRDPAGNSPLHF
>NA|TRBJ2-5|NA|TRBV7-2
TGTGCCAGCAGCCTCTCACCGGGACTCGCGAAGAAGACCCAGTACTTC
CASSLSPGLAKKTQYF
>TRBD1|TRBJ2-7|NA|TRBV4-2
TGTGCCAGCAGCCAAGACCTGACAGGGGGCTACGAGCAGTACTTC
CASSQDLTGGYEQYF
>NA|TRBJ1-5|NA|TRBV5-1
TGCGCCAGCAGCCTGGGTGACATTCTTAGCAATCAGCCCCAGCATTTT
CASSLGDILSNQPQHF
>TRBD1|TRBJ2-3|once|TRBV11-2
TGTGCCAGCAGCAAAAGCCTCCTTCAGGGGGCTGCTAGCACAGATACGCAGTATTTT
CASSKSLLQGAASTDTQYF
>TRBD1|TRBJ1-1|NA|TRBV29-1
TGCAGCGTTGACAGGGGGCAGGGGACTGAAGCTTTCTTT
CSVDRGQGTEAFF
>NA|TRBJ1-3|NA|TRBV11-2
TGTGCCAGCAGCTGGATAGAAGGACTCTCTGGAAACACCATATATTTT
CASSWIEGLSGNTIYF
>NA|TRBJ1-1|NA|TRBV10-3
TGTGCCATCAAGTCGGAGGACACTGAAGCTTTCTTT
CAIKSEDTEAFF
>TRBD2|TRBJ2-2|NA|TRBV4-2
TGTGCCAGCAGCCAAGATTGGTCGGGACTAGTTGAGGGGGGCGGGGAGCTGTTTTTT
CASSQDWSGLVEGGGELFF
>NA|TRBJ2-7|NA|TRBV4-1
TGCGCCAGCAGCCAAGAAAATGTTGGCGAGCAGTACTTC
CASSQENVGEQYF
>NA|TRBJ2-7|NA|TRBV9
TGTGCCAGCAGCGTATCCACCTCCTACGAGCAGTACTTC
CASSVSTSYEQYF
>NA|TRBJ2-5|NA|TRBV2
TGTGCCAGCCAACCTAGCTCTCATGAGACCCAGTACTTC
CASQPSSHETQYF
>NA|TRBJ2-1|NA|TRBV5-1
TGCGCCAGCAGCTTGGGCCAGGGGTGGAATGAGCAGTTCTTC
CASSLGQGWNEQFF
>NA|TRBJ2-7|few|TRBV5-1
TGCGCCAGCTCCCCCAGGGAGCGGGGGGACAGGGAGCAGTACTTC
CASSPRERGDREQYF
>TRBD2|TRBJ2-5|NA|TRBV10-3
TGTGCCATCAGTGAGTCTCGGAAGCGGGGGCCCTACCAAGAGACCCAGTACTTC
CAISESRKRGPYQETQYF
>NA|TRBJ2-1|once|TRBV7-9
TGTGCCAGCAGCCATCCGGGGCCGGAAAGAGGGCAGTTCTTC
CASSHPGPERGQFF
>TRBD1|TRBJ2-7|NA|TRBV7-6
TGTGCCAGCAGCCAGAACGCCGGGACAGGGCCCCACGAGCAGTACTTC
CASSQNAGTGPHEQYF
>NA|TRBJ2-1|NA|TRBV1
TGCACCAGCAGCCTTTGGGGCCCCCTGGGTGAGCAGTTCTTC
CTSSLWGPLGEQFF
>TRBD1|TRBJ2-5|NA|TRBV2
TGTGCCAGCAGTCTCGACAGGGCAAAGACCCAGTACTTC
CASSLDRAKTQYF
>TRBD1|TRBJ2-7|NA|TRBV7-8
TGTGCCAGCAGCTTAGCGTGGCGGGACAGGGAGGGCGAGCAGTACTTC
CASSLAWRDREGEQYF
>TRBD2|TRBJ2-3|NA|TRBV7-9
TGTGCCAGCAGCCCTTATCCCTCTACTAGCGGGAGTTCAGATACGCAGTATTTT
CASSPYPSTSGSSDTQYF
>NA|TRBJ2-7|NA|TRBV18
TGTGCCAGCTCGATTTCGGAGGGGGGAGCTTACGAGCAGTACTTC
CASSISEGGAYEQYF
>NA|TRBJ2-3|NA|TRBV19
TGTGCCAGTAGTATAGAAGGTTGGGGTCCAGGAGGCACAGATACGCAGTATTTT
CASSIEGWGPGGTDTQYF
>NA|TRBJ2-3|NA|TRBV7-2
TGTGCCAGCAGCTTAGCTACATCGGGCACAGATACGCAGTATTTT
CASSLATSGTDTQYF
>TRBD1|TRBJ2-7|NA|TRBV5-1
TGCGCCAGCAGCCCGGGACAGAGCAGCTCCTACGAGCAGTACTTC
CASSPGQSSSYEQYF
>NA|TRBJ2-1|NA|TRBV7-9
TGTGCCAGCAGCGGAGGAGATGAGCAGTTCTTC
CASSGGDEQFF
>NA|TRBJ2-7|NA|TRBV6-1
TGTGCCAGCAGTGAAGTTAAGACAGGAAAGCCCTACGAGCAGTACTTC
CASSEVKTGKPYEQYF
>NA|TRBJ2-7|NA|TRBV6-5
TGTGCCAGCGGCCTGTCGGCGGGCTACGAGCAGTACTTC
CASGLSAGYEQYF
>NA|TRBJ1-4|NA|TRBV7-9
TGTGCCAGCAGCCCTAGTTACACGGCAACTAATGAAAAACTGTTTTTT
CASSPSYTATNEKLFF
>NA|TRBJ2-1|NA|TRBV7-9
TGTGCCAAGGAAAGGCTCGAGGATGAGCAGTTCTTC
CAKERLEDEQFF
>TRBD2|TRBJ2-5|NA|TRBV7-8
TGTGCCAGCAGCCTCAGGACTAGCGGGAGAGGGATGGAGACCCAGTACTTC
CASSLRTSGRGMETQYF
>NA|TRBJ2-5|NA|TRBV5-5
TGTGCCAGCAGCTTGGTCCAGGGGTGGCAAGAGACCCAGTACTTC
CASSLVQGWQETQYF
>NA|TRBJ1-4|NA|TRBV5-5
TGTGCCAGCAGCTTTAATACACCAACTAATGAAAAACTGTTTTTT
CASSFNTPTNEKLFF
>TRBD2|TRBJ2-5|few|TRBV6-1
TGTGCCAGCAGTGAGATTAGCGGGGTCCTTAAAGAGACCCAGTACTTC
CASSEISGVLKETQYF
>NA|TRBJ2-3|once|TRBV9
TGTGCCAGCAGCGTAGTTTCCTCAGATACGCAGTATTTT
CASSVVSSDTQYF
>NA|TRBJ1-1|once|TRBV30
TGTGCCTGGAGTTCCGGGACATCCGGCCTGGAAGCTTTCTTT
CAWSSGTSGLEAFF
>NA|TRBJ1-1|NA|TRBV7-6
TGTGCCAGCAGCTTTATGTACGGGGAAGGGGTGAACACTGAAGCTTTCTTT
CASSFMYGEGVNTEAFF
>TRBD2|TRBJ2-1|NA|TRBV4-2
TGTGCCAGCAGCCAAATGACTAGCGGGGCTTCCTACAATGAGCAGTTCTTC
CASSQMTSGASYNEQFF
>NA|TRBJ2-5|NA|TRBV7-8
TGTGCCAGCAGCTTAGTGGAGACCCAGTACTTC
CASSLVETQYF
>NA|TRBJ2-5|few|TRBV6-5
TGTGCCAGCAGTTACAGGGATGAGACCCAGTACTTC
CASSYRDETQYF